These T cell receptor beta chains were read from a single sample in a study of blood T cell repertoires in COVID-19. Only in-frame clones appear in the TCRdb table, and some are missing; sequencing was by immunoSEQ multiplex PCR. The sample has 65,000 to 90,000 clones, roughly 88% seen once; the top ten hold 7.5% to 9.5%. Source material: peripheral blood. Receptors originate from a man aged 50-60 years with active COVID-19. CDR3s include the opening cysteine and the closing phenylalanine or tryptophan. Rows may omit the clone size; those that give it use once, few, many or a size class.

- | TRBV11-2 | CASSPTSLEQYF
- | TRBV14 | CASSRPGTPNTEAFF
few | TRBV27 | CASSTYLQGKREGMETQYF
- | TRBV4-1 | CASSQGQGGETQYF
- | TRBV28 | CASKMTGVFNTEAFF
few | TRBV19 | CASPPEGLGTEAFF
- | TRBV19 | CASGKGLGGTTDTQYF
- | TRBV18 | CASSQIQGVIIPEAFF
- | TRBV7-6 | CASSSVIRDRGTNNSPLHF
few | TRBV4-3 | CASSQDLRGGTGELFF